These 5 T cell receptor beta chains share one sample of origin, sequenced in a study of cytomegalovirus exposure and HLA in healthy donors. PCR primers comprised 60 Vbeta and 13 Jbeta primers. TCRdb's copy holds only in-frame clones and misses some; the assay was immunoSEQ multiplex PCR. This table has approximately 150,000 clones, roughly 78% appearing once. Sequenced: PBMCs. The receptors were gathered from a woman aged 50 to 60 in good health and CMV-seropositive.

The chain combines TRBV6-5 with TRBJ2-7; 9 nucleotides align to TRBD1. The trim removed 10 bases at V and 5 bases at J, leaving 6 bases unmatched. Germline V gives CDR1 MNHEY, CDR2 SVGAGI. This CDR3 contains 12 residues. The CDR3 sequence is CATGQGTHEQYF. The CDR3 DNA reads TGTGCCACCGGACAGGGGACCCACGAGCAGTACTTC.

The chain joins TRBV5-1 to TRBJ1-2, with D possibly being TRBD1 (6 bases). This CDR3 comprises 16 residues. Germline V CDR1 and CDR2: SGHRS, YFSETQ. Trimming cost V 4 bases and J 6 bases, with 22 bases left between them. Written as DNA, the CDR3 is TGCGCCAGCAGCGTGGCAGGGGATATAAGAGAGAATGGCTACACCTTC. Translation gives CASSVAGDIRENGYTF.

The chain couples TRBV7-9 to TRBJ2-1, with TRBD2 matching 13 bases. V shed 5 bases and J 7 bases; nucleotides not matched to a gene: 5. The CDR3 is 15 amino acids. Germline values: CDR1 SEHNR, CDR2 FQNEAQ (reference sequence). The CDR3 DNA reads TGTGCCAGCAGCCCGGGACTAGCGGGAAAGAATGAGCAGTTCTTC. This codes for CASSPGLAGKNEQFF.

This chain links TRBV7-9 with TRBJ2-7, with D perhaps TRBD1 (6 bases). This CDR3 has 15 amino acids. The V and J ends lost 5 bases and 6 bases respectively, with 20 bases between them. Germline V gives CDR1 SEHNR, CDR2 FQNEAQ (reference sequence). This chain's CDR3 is CASSPPEGVPAEQYF. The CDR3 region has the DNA TGTGCCAGCAGCCCCCCTGAGGGGGTCCCCGCCGAGCAGTACTTC.

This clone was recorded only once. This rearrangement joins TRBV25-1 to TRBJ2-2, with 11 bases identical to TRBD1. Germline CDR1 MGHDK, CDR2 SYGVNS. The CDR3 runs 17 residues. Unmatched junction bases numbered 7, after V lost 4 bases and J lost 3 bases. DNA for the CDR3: TGTGCCAGCAGTGTGCCTGGGACAGGGGGTTACACCGGGGAGCTGTTTTTT. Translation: CASSVPGTGGYTGELFF.